A selection of T cell receptor beta chains follows, all from one sample in a study of control samples from healthy donors and cancer patients. Libraries were prepared by immunoSEQ multiplex PCR; TCRdb keeps only in-frame clonotypes and omits some of them. Altogether roughly 120,000 clones are present, approximately 90% being singletons, with the ten largest covering 7.8%. The specimen was blood. The source is a young woman in good health. CDR3s include the opening cysteine and the closing phenylalanine or tryptophan. The order of the fields is clone size, D gene, J gene, V gene, CDR3 DNA, CDR3 protein. D genes are given only for firm matches. Expanded clones are given a class, and other clones once, few, many or no size at all.

- TRBD2 TRBJ2-7 TRBV4-3 TGCGCCAGCAGCCTCGGGACTAGCACGGGCGAGCAGTACTTC CASSLGTSTGEQYF
- - TRBJ1-1 TRBV27 TGTGCCAGCAGTTCTTTTTACGGGCTGCCGAACACTGAAGCTTTCTTT CASSSFYGLPNTEAFF
- - TRBJ2-7 TRBV27 TGTGCCAGCAGTTTTAGGGTCCCAAAGGGTTCGGGTTTATACGAGCAGTACTTC CASSFRVPKGSGLYEQYF
- TRBD1 TRBJ1-2 TRBV5-4 TGTGCCAGCAGCTCGAGGGGACAGGGGTCGACCCAATACTATGGCTACACCTTC CASSSRGQGSTQYYGYTF
- TRBD2 TRBJ2-3 TRBV19 TGTGCCAGTAGTATCCGGAGCGGACTAGCGGGGGGGTTGAATGGCACAGATACGCAGTATTTT CASSIRSGLAGGLNGTDTQYF
- TRBD1 TRBJ1-3 TRBV6-4 TGTGCCAGCAAGGGGGCTAGTTCCACCATATATTTT CASKGASSTIYF
medium-sized TRBD2 TRBJ2-2 TRBV6-2/TRBV6-3 TGTGCCAGCAGTTATTTGTGGACTAGCGGGACCGGGGAGCTGTTTTTT CASSYLWTSGTGELFF
- - TRBJ2-5 TRBV7-3 TGTGCCAGCAGCTTAAATGGGCGGTACCAAGAGACCCAGTACTTC CASSLNGRYQETQYF
- - TRBJ1-5 TRBV24-1 TGTGCCACCAGTAGAAGGGGAAGCAATCAGCCCCAGCATTTT CATSRRGSNQPQHF
many - TRBJ1-1 TRBV28 TGTGCCAGCACCTCTATGGCGGTGGGGAACACTGAAGCTTTCTTT CASTSMAVGNTEAFF
- TRBD1 TRBJ1-2 TRBV19 TGTGCCAGTAGTGCGGGACAGGAGTATGGCTACACCTTC CASSAGQEYGYTF
- TRBD1 TRBJ1-4 TRBV10-1 TGCGCCAGCAGCGACCCCTCGACAGGGGGCGCAACTAATGAAAAACTGTTTTTT CASSDPSTGGATNEKLFF
few TRBD1 TRBJ2-3 TRBV24-1 TGTGCCACCAGTGACTACGACAGGGGGCCAGATACGCAGTATTTT CATSDYDRGPDTQYF
- TRBD1 TRBJ1-1 TRBV29-1 TGCAGCGTTGATGGACAGGGGGTAACTGAAGCTTTCTTT CSVDGQGVTEAFF
- TRBD1 TRBJ1-1 TRBV7-2 TGTGCCAGCAGCTTAGCCGCCGGACAGGTGAACACTGAAGCTTTCTTT CASSLAAGQVNTEAFF
- TRBD1 TRBJ2-7 TRBV15 TGTGCCACCTCTACCGGGACAGGGATGTACGAGCAGTACTTC CATSTGTGMYEQYF
- - TRBJ2-3 TRBV7-2 TGTGCCAGCAGCTTGGTTGATACGCAGTATTTT CASSLVDTQYF
- - TRBJ2-1 TRBV2 TGTGCCAGCGACGCTTCAAACGGGGACAATGAGCAGTTCTTC CASDASNGDNEQFF
- - TRBJ2-3 TRBV5-1 TGCGCCAGCAGCTTGGTAGGCCGCGCACAGTATTTT CASSLVGRAQYF
- TRBD2 TRBJ2-3 TRBV7-2 TGTGCCAGCAGCTCCCAGCCGGGACTAGCGAAACGTTCGCAGTATTTT CASSSQPGLAKRSQYF
- TRBD2 TRBJ2-7 TRBV28 TGTGCCAGCAGTTCAGCGGGGGCTGGTTCCGAGCAGTACTTC CASSSAGAGSEQYF
- - TRBJ2-7 TRBV18 TGTGCCAGCGCGCCCCAGACAGACTACGAGCAGTACTTC CASAPQTDYEQYF
- - TRBJ2-1 TRBV7-2 TGTGCCAGCAGCTTAGGACGGGGTCCCGGGAGAGGTGAGCAGTTCTTC CASSLGRGPGRGEQFF
- - TRBJ1-5 TRBV27 TGTGCCAGCAGTTTAATGCCGCACGGGGGCCAGCCCCAGCATTTT CASSLMPHGGQPQHF
- TRBD1 TRBJ2-7 TRBV11-2 TGTGCCAGCAGCTTACGGAGCGGGACAGGGGGCAGCTCCTACGAGCAGTACTTC CASSLRSGTGGSSYEQYF
- - TRBJ2-5 TRBV18 TGTGCCAGCTCACCTTCCGGAGAGACCCAGTACTTC CASSPSGETQYF
- TRBD1 TRBJ1-2 TRBV6-5 TGTGCCAGCAGTTCAAAGGGTACAGGGGTGAGGGGCTACACCTTC CASSSKGTGVRGYTF
- - TRBJ1-2 TRBV30 TGTGCCTGGAGAACGACGGTGTTCATAGGTGGCTACACCTTC CAWRTTVFIGGYTF
- - TRBJ2-2 TRBV19 TGTGCCAGTACCTTTTCGGCCCCCGGGGAGCTGTTTTTT CASTFSAPGELFF
- - TRBJ2-7 TRBV7-2 TGTGCCAGCAGCTTAGTTCCCTATTACGAGCAGTACTTC CASSLVPYYEQYF
- - TRBJ2-7 TRBV6-5 TGTGCCAGCAGTAGGGGGCGGGGGCGTGGCGAGCAGTACTTC CASSRGRGRGEQYF
- TRBD2 TRBJ2-3 TRBV7-3 TGTGCCAGCAGCCCTCTTGGCGGGGGGGTCGAAGATACGCAGTATTTT CASSPLGGGVEDTQYF
- TRBD2 TRBJ2-1 TRBV5-1 TGCGCCAGCAGCTTGGCCGGTGCTAGCGGGAGGGCGGTCAATGAGCAGTTCTTC CASSLAGASGRAVNEQFF
- TRBD2 TRBJ2-7 TRBV28 TGTGCCAGCAGACCCAGCGGGAGGGCGACGCACGAGCAGTACTTC CASRPSGRATHEQYF
- - TRBJ2-3 TRBV29-1 TGCAGCGTTACAGCGTGGCCTAGCACAGATACGCAGTATTTT CSVTAWPSTDTQYF
- - TRBJ2-2 TRBV10-3 TGTGCCATCAGTGAGTCGACAAGAGCGCGGGGGCCAGACACCGGGGAGCTGTTTTTT CAISESTRARGPDTGELFF